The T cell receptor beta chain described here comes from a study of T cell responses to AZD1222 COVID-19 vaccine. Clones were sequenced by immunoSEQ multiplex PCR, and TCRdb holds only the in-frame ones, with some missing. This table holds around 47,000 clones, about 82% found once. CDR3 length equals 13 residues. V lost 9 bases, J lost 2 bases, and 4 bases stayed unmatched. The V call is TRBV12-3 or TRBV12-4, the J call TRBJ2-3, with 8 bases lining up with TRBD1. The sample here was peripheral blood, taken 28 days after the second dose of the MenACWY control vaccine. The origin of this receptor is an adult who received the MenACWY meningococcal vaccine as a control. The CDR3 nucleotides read TGTGCCAGTGACAGGGGAGACACAGATACGCAGTATTTT. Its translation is CASDRGDTDTQYF.